This T cell receptor (beta chain) stems from a study of blood T cell repertoires in COVID-19. The repertoire was sequenced with immunoSEQ multiplex PCR; TCRdb's copy has only in-frame clones and lacks some. The sample holds around 250,000 clones, around 88% seen once. CDR1 and CDR2 from the germline V gene are MDHEN and SYDVKM. The CDR3 extends over 17 amino acids. With V trimmed by 6 bases and J by 2 bases, 14 bases remained unmatched. This TCR was recovered from a woman in her 30s who had recovered from COVID-19. Sequencing was performed on PBMCs or T cells enriched from blood (not recorded which). The genes are TRBV28 and TRBJ2-3; 7 nucleotides agree with TRBD2. The CDR3 reads CASSTTSSGRDTDTQYF. CDR3 bases: TGTGCCAGCAGCACCACCTCTAGCGGAAGAGACACAGATACGCAGTATTTT.